This entry concerns a single T cell receptor beta chain. What this receptor recognizes is not known. One junction end does not reproduce the germline sequence, and a read error may be involved. These data originate in a study of Graves' ophthalmopathy and Graves' hyperthyroidism (dated 2018 in TCRdb). About the investigation overall: Hyperthyroidism was considered stable if no progression to ophthalmopathy occurred within 18 months of follow-up. In total, approximately 140 blood samples were TCR-sequenced: 40 to 45 ophthalmopathy, under 80 hyperthyroidism and approximately 17 hyperthyroidism-to-ophthalmopathy patients. To explore V-J signatures distinguishing ophthalmopathy from hyperthyroidism, a discovery set of about a hundred patients (roughly 45 ophthalmopathy, 55 to 60 stable hyperthyroidism) was enrolled. In roughly six hyperthyroidism patients, the T-cell repertoires found in thyroid tissue were compared with those found in blood. To tell Graves' ophthalmopathy apart from Graves' hyperthyroidism, and to predict which patients would progress to ophthalmopathy, the study relied on TCR beta repertoire signatures. Following sample collection, hyperthyroidism patients were given methimazole at a starting dose of 30 mg daily, and ophthalmopathy patients were given high-dose intravenous methylprednisolone. For independent validation, a separate cohort was made up of some 19 hyperthyroidism patients plus 17 patients who later progressed from hyperthyroidism to ophthalmopathy.

Overall study results and their limits: No statistical method was used to predetermine the sample size, and group allocation was not hidden from the investigators. In cross-validation, the 13-signature model distinguished ophthalmopathy from stable hyperthyroidism with around 86% sensitivity and about 81% specificity, while in the test set the corresponding values were 80% and 75%. Most expanded thyroid clonotypes with frequency above 0.001 were also detected in blood, suggesting blood repertoires may reflect the thyroid immune response. In validation, the model predicted ophthalmopathy progression with about 71% sensitivity and approximately 72% specificity; approximately 12 predicted patients were CT-confirmed with GO in a median of roughly 6.8 months.

From a lookup of the germline V gene (reference sequence), CDR1 and CDR2 are SEHNR and FQNEAQ. The CDR3 numbers 14 residues from cysteine through phenylalanine. The only DNA kept is the CDR3, 42 bases in frame from the first base. TCR beta CDR3 regions were amplified from RNA transcripts for repertoire sequencing. The first round of RT-PCR was done with HTBI primers and the Qiagen OneStep RT-PCR kit, and was followed by a second round of multiplex PCR, then size selection and purification. Libraries were sequenced on an Illumina HiSeq2000 using paired-end 100 bp reads. The study's own analysis went as follows. Reads were processed with SOAPnuke, discarding reads with adapters, uncalled bases, mean Phred below 15, or no exact constant-primer or identifier match. COPE v1.2.5 was used to merge the high-quality paired reads. Each unique nucleotide sequence was defined as a clonotype, and clonotypes were aligned to IMGT TRB V, D and J references with MiTCR v1.1. Only V-J combinations with frequency above 0.0001 were analysed, covering around 99% of repertoires. For each V-J combination, a TCR clonal expansion and chaos score was defined as the ratio of F50 clonal expansion to chaos observed in the TCRdist matrix. Features were reduced by Welch's t-statistics and random forest to around 14 V-J combinations, which fed a naive Bayes classifier. Thyroid-blood repertoire similarity was quantified with the Morisita-Horn index. Using fastp trimming at Q25 and MiXCR clonotype assembly, TCRdb reanalyzed the public sequencing data and kept in-frame beta chains. All rows with the same CDR3 protein become a single entry with the most common DNA and genes. TCRdb's processing, not the study's, gives the V and J calls here. This sample lists roughly 600,000 distinct CDR3 sequences; roughly 40% were detected once. Around 4.6% of the sample goes to the ten largest clones.

The hyperthyroidism patients were 18 to 65 years old and newly diagnosed, with a disease duration of less than 2 months. Patients with other autoimmune diseases, uncontrolled infections, pregnancy or lactation were excluded. Clinical symptoms, serum thyroxine, TRAb, thyroid ultrasound and orbital computed tomography formed the basis of the diagnosis. Total RNA was extracted using Trizol reagent, and RNA quality was checked on an Agilent 2100 Bioanalyzer. The receptor was isolated from an adult man with Graves' hyperthyroidism. Here the chain combines TRBV7-9 and TRBJ2-2; tentative D gene TRBD2, with 6 bases matching. The sequenced material came from peripheral blood or thyroid tissue (not recorded which). For the CDR3, the sequence is CASSLRENGGELFF. The sequenced DNA is TGTGCCAGCAGCTTACGTGAGAACGGCGGGGAGCTATTTTTT.